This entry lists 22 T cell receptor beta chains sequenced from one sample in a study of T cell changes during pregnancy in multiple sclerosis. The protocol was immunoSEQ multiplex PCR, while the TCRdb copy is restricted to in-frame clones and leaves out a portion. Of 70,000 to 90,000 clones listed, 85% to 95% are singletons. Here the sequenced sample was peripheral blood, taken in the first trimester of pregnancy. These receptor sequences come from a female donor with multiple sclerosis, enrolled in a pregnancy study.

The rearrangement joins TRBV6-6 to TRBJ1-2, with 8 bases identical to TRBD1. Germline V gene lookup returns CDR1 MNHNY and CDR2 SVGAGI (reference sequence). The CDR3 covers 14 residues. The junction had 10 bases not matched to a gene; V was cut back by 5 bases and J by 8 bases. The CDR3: CASSPHTTGDGYTF. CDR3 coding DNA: TGTGCCAGCAGTCCCCACACGACAGGGGACGGCTACACCTTC.

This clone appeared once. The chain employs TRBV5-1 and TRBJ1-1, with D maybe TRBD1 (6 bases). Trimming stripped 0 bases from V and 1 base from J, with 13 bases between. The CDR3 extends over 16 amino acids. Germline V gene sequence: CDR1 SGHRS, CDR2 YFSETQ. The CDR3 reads CASSLEAGAGNTEAFF. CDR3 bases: TGCGCCAGCAGCTTGGAAGCAGGGGCGGGGAACACTGAAGCTTTCTTT.

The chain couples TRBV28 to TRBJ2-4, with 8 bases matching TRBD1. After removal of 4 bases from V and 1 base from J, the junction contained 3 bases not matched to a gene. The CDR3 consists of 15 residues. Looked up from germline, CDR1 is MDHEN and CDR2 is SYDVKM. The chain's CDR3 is CASSSTGVAKNIQYF. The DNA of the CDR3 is TGTGCCAGCAGTTCGACAGGGGTGGCCAAAAACATTCAGTACTTC.

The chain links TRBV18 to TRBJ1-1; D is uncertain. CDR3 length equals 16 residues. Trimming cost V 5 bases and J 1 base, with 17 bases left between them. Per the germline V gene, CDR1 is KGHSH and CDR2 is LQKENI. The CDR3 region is CASSIFVQAQNTEAFF. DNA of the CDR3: TGTGCCAGCTCAATTTTTGTGCAGGCGCAGAACACTGAAGCTTTCTTT.

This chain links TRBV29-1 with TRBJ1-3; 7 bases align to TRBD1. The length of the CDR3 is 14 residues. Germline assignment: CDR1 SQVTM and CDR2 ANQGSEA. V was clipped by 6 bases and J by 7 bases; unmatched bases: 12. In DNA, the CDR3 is TGCAGCGTCCCGGCGGCAGGGGGAACGAACACCATATATTTT. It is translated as CSVPAAGGTNTIYF.

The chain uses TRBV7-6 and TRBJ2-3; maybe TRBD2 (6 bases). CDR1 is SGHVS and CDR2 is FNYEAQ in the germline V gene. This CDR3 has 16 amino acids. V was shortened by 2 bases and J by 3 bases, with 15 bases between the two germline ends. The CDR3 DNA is TGTGCCAGCAGCTTAAAAGGAGGCCGGGGGACAGATACGCAGTATTTT. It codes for CASSLKGGRGTDTQYF.

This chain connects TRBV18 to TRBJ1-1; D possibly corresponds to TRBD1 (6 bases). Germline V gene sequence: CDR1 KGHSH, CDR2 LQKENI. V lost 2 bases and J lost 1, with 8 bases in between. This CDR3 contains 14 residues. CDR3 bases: TGTGCCAGCTCACCATGGGGACAGAACACTGAAGCTTTCTTT. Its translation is CASSPWGQNTEAFF.

The chain's CDR3 is CASSAAGSYEQYF. In DNA form, the CDR3 reads TGTGCCAGTAGTGCTGCGGGTTCCTACGAGCAGTACTTC. V is TRBV19 and J is TRBJ2-7; a weak D match, TRBD2 (5 bases). The CDR3 covers 13 residues. With 5 bases removed from V and 1 base from J, the gap between germline ends came to 9 bases. Per germline, CDR1 LNHDA and CDR2 SQIVND (reference sequence).

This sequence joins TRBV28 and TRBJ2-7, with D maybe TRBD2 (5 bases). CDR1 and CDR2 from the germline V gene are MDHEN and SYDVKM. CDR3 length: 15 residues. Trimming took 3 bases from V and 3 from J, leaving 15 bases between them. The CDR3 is CASSLVRGLNYEQYF. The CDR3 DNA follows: TGTGCCAGCAGTTTGGTACGCGGGCTCAACTACGAGCAGTACTTC.

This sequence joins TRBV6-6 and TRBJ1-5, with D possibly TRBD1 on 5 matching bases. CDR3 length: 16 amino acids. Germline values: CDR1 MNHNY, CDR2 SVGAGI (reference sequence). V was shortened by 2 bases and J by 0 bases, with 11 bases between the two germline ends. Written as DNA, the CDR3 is TGTGCCAGCAGTTACGGGGCCGATGCTAGCAATCAGCCCCAGCATTTT. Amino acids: CASSYGADASNQPQHF.

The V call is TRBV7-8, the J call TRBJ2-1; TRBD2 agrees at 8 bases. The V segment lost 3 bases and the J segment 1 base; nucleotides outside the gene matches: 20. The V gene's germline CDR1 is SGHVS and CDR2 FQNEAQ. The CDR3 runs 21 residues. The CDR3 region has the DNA TGTGCCAGCAGCTTTTCGTTCCCCGGGAGGGCCGATAAGAGGTCCTACAATGAGCAGTTCTTC. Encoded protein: CASSFSFPGRADKRSYNEQFF.

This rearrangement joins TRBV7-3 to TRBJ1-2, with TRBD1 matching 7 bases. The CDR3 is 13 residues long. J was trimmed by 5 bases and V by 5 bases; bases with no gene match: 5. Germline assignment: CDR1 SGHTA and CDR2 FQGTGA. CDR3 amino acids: CASSLTGKYGYTF. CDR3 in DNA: TGTGCCAGCAGCCTGACAGGGAAGTATGGCTACACCTTC.

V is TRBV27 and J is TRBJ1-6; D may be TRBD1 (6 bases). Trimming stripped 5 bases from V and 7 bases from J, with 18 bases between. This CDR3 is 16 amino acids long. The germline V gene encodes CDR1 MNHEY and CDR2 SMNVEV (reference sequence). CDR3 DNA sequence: TGTGCCAGCAGTCTAACCCCGACAGGATTAAATTCACCCCTCCACTTT. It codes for CASSLTPTGLNSPLHF.

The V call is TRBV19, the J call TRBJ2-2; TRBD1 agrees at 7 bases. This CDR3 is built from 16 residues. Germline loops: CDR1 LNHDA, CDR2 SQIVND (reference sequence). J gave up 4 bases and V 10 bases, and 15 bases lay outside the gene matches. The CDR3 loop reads CATPKRQGMGTGELFF. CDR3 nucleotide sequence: TGTGCCACCCCGAAGCGACAGGGTATGGGCACCGGGGAGCTGTTTTTT.

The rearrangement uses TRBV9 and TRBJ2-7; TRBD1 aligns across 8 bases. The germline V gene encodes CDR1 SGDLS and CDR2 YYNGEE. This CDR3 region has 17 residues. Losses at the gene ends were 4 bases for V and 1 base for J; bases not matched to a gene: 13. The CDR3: CASSPLGQGLLSYEQYF. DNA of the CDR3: TGTGCCAGCAGCCCCCTCGGACAGGGTTTGCTATCCTACGAGCAGTACTTC.

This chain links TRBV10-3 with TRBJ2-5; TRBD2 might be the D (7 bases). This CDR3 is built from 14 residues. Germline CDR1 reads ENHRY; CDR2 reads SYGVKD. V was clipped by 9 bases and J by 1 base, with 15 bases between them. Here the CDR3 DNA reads TGTGCCATTAGGGGGGGAGGCTCCCAAGAGACCCAGTACTTC. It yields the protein CAIRGGGSQETQYF.

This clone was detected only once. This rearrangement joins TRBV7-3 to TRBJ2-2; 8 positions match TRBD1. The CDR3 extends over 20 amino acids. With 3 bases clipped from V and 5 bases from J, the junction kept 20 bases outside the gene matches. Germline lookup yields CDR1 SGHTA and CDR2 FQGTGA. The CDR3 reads CASSFSGLAGGPERTGELFF. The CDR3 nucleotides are TGTGCCAGCAGCTTTTCTGGTTTGGCAGGGGGCCCCGAAAGGACCGGGGAGCTGTTTTTT.

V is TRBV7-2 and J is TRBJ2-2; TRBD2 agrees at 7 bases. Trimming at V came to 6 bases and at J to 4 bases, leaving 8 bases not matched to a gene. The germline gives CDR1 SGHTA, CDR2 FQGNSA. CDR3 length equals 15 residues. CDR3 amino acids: CASSSGGSGTGELFF. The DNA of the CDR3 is TGTGCCAGCAGTTCCGGGGGGTCGGGCACCGGGGAGCTGTTTTTT.

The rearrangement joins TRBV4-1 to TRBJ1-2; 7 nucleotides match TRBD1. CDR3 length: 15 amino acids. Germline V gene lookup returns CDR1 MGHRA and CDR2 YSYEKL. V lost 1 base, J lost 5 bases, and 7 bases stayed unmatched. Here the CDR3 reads CASSQVVAGGYGYTF. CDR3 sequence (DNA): TGCGCCAGCAGCCAAGTTGTGGCAGGGGGATATGGCTACACCTTC.

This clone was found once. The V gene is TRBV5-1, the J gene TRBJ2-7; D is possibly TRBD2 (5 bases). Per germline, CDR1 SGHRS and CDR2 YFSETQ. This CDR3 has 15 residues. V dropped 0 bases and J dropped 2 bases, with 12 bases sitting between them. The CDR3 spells CASSLGSVGTYEQYF. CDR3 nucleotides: TGCGCCAGCAGCTTGGGTAGCGTTGGCACCTACGAGCAGTACTTC.

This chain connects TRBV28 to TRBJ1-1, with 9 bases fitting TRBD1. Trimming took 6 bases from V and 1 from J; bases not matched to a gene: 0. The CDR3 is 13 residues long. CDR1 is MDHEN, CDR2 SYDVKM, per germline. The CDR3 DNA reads TGTGCCAGCAGGGGACAGGGGAACACTGAAGCTTTCTTT. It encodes CASRGQGNTEAFF.

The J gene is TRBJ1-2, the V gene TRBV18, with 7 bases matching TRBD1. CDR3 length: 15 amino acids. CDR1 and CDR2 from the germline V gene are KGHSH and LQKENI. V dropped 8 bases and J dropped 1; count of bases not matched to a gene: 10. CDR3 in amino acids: CASKRPGTDNYGYTF. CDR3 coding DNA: TGTGCCAGCAAGCGACCCGGGACAGATAACTATGGCTACACCTTC.